This T cell receptor (beta chain) was profiled in a study of cytomegalovirus exposure and HLA in healthy donors (TCRdb year 2017). Broadly, across the study: An earlier analysis of 587 of the donors reported around 280 Gb of sequence data and 117 million unique TCR beta sequences obtained from 180 million or so T cells. A later analysis re-examined previously published TCR beta repertoires from more than 600 donors and added high-resolution HLA genotyping to investigate patterns of TCR occurrence. Every repertoire in the discovery cohort had been generated on one and the same sequencing platform. A separate validation cohort of approximately 130 different subjects was used in addition to the 666-subject first cohort. The study profiled the T cell repertoires of about 640 subjects by immunosequencing and related them to cytomegalovirus serostatus. In an earlier analysis of 587 of the donors, high-throughput TCR beta sequencing was used to judge whether each TCR beta V gene segment behaved as functional or pseudogenic. High-throughput TCR immunosequencing, statistical association of individual TCRs with disease status, and machine learning were combined to predict cytomegalovirus infection status. HLA typing covered class I and class II loci at four-digit resolution. Among around 400 genotyped donors of the cohort, an average of approximately 230,000 unique TCR beta nucleotide sequences were sequenced per donor, 15% to 20% of them non-productive. Roughly 300 gigabases of sequencing data and around 87 million unique TCR sequences were included in an early release covering about 700 HLA-typed donors. Typing coverage differed by locus: A, B, C, DRB1 and DQB1 were typed in about 620-630 donors, DQA1 in 522, DPA1 in 600 to 610, and DPB1 in approximately 450. The aim of the study was to test whether cataloging public T cell receptors could identify signatures of past pathogen exposure. Roughly 5 DR-DQ haplotypes were treated as single units for association and clustering because of strong linkage in the cohort. Rather than using new phenotypic data, the later analysis identified candidate immune exposures from TCR beta sequences and from how often those sequences occurred across donors. Among the roughly 400 genotyped donors, 81% belonged to the genetic ancestry cluster associated with self-reported Caucasian donors. Donor age, sex, ethnicity and CMV serostatus were collected together with the repertoire data. In a later genetic analysis, genome-wide SNP genotypes for about 65% of the roughly 670 donors were used, and that subset was treated as a discovery cohort. Here is what the overall study found, with its caveats: When HLA alleles, especially DR and DQ, strongly co-occurred, TCR associations were difficult to assign to individual alleles. An association between a missense DCLRE1C variant and V-gene and J-gene trimming of TCR beta chains was found in a later genetic analysis and replicated in an independent cohort. An earlier analysis of approximately 600 of the donors showed that most TCR beta V segments appeared in productive rearrangements either about 87% or about 30% of the time, which broadly matched IMGT annotations. In a later analysis, most CMV-associated TCR beta chains were found to appear HLA-restricted, with HLA associations seemingly driven largely by CMV exposure. A cluster of highly shared sequence variants was judged likely to represent a technical artifact of the sequencing pipeline. In a later analysis, several top co-occurrence clusters were reported to appear linked to parvovirus B19, influenza, CMV and Epstein-Barr virus. Across donors, most TCR sequences were observed very rarely, whereas some public TCRs were present in many individuals. Presence/absence analyses assumed roughly uniform sequencing depth across donors, an assumption that may not hold. Only TCR beta chains were sequenced in this cohort, and the absence of alpha or paired-chain data limited detectable features. Compared with the 666-donor mean, donors in an Asian-associated ancestry cluster had fewer N-insertions in productive TCRs, according to a later genetic analysis. In both the original and validation cohorts, the classifier was reported to diagnose cytomegalovirus status with high specificity and sensitivity. The only immune exposure information available for the cohort was CMV serostatus. The study listed 150 to 200 TCR beta chains as associated with cytomegalovirus. Three of the identified cytomegalovirus-associated TCR beta chains were confirmed in vitro to be specific for cytomegalovirus antigens. A later analysis found that HLA-associated TCR beta chains were more clonally expanded and had lower generation probabilities than equally common non-associated chains. According to a later analysis, TCR association rates differed among HLA loci, with DRB1 alleles showing the most associated TCRs and HLA-C alleles showing the fewest. Linkage disequilibrium might explain the correlated functional status among segregating V segments, but an unknown experimental factor could not be excluded. Some IMGT-functional V segments, including TRBV6-2 and TRBV6-3, could not be told apart with the 87-base-pair reads, so those segments were excluded. Because HLA typing was missing for some donors at each locus, association tests included only the typed subset. Specific HLA alleles were associated with 15,000 to 20,000 TCR beta sequences at a false discovery rate of 0.05 in a later analysis. The authors suggested that the approach could potentially be extended to other disease states and immunological phenotypes. A further reported finding was that TCR beta sequences accurately predicted the HLA-A and HLA-B alleles for most subjects in the first cohort. Seventeen rarely observed V segments, including chromosome 9 orphons, were excluded from the earlier analysis of several hundred of the donors because counts were too low.

CDR1 and CDR2 (SEHNR, FQNEAQ) derive from the germline V gene (reference sequence). From its cysteine to its phenylalanine, the CDR3 spans 17 amino acids. The kept DNA is CDR3 alone, 51 bases in frame from the first base. On this clone: Its recognized antigen is unknown. At one of its ends the junction is not consistent with the germline gene, which may arise from a read error.

The receptor library was made with the immunoSEQ multiplex PCR assay. The multiplex PCR relied on a mix of 60 forward primers for TCR Vbeta segments and 13 reverse primers for TCR Jbeta segments. The CDR3 region of rearranged TCR beta genes was amplified from genomic DNA by a multiplex PCR assay. The amplified TCR beta libraries were sequenced on the Illumina HiSeq System as 87-base-pair reads. The paper's processing steps were these. Across the 700 or so repertoires, a later analysis counted 78 million or so unique TCR beta chains, 9.5 million to 12 million of which were shared by at least two donors. Raw reads were error-corrected and collapsed into unique sequences by a nearest-neighbor algorithm in which closely related sequences were merged to remove PCR and sequencing errors. CDR3 sequences were aligned to IMGT reference sequences to assign V, D and J gene segments. For a sequence to be retained, at least a six-nucleotide match to both a V gene segment and a J gene segment was required. A rearrangement was called productive if the CDR3 had no stop codons and remained in frame with V and J, and every other rearrangement was called non-productive. CDR3 was defined by IMGT convention, running from the second conserved V-encoded cysteine to the conserved J-encoded phenylalanine. Sequences without an unambiguous match to a single V gene segment were excluded from the earlier analysis of over 500 of the donors. In an earlier analysis of approximately 590 of the donors, V segments were called functional above 56.7% productive rearrangements and were called segregating when the between-donor standard deviation exceeded 5%. A statistical classification framework was developed to diagnose cytomegalovirus status using the catalog of TCR beta chain sequences. In a later analysis, V and J genes were assigned by comparing TCR nucleotide sequences against IMGT/GENE-DB human TR gene sequences. The TCRdist pipeline was used in a later analysis to assign CDR3 sequences and most-parsimonious VDJ recombination scenarios. A later analysis defined each TCR beta chain by its CDR3 amino acid sequence plus V-gene family, and excluded reads lacking a unique V-gene family. In a later analysis, around 650 highly shared, low-generation-probability nucleotide sequences were removed to address suspected cross-contamination and a sequencing artifact. For each public chain, a later analysis derived a clonal expansion index from normalized ranks of inferred template counts within each repertoire. In a later analysis, generation probabilities were computed using a VDJ recombination model fitted to out-of-frame rearrangements, and the results were checked against IGoR. A later analysis scored TCR-TCR, TCR-HLA and TCR-CMV co-occurrence with hypergeometric tests, applying a repertoire-size bias correction to TCR pairs. To estimate false discovery rates, a later analysis permuted the HLA or CMV assignments 20 times. A later analysis grouped co-occurring TCRs with DBSCAN, adding TCRdist sequence similarity when clustering within HLA-allele-positive subsets. For co-occurrence clustering, repertoires with fewer than 30,000 or more than 120,000 public chains were excluded, along with 4 to 6 repertoires with anomalous nucleotide sharing. This immuneACCESS table, as held by TCRdb, lists in-frame sequences with V and J called but not all clones. Of the missing ones, under half trace to an unresolved V gene in checked studies; the others have no known cause. V and J calls and clone size are as listed in that table; D and trimming were resolved from the DNA. The sample table records about 190,000 clones; roughly 77% of these occur just once. The top ten hold 3% to 3.5% of the sample.

The cohort comprised around 690 healthy bone marrow donors. At the time of sampling, every cohort member was nominally healthy, though immune exposures that went unrecorded were likely present. The donor was CMV seropositive and belonged to the group of 250 to 300 seropositive cohort members. Each donor provided a peripheral blood sample, and peripheral blood mononuclear cells were used for TCR beta sequencing. The Qiagen DNeasy Blood Extraction Kit was used to extract genomic DNA from the blood cell samples. The specimen was PBMCs. The chain uses TRBV7-9 and TRBJ2-5, with 10 middle bases fitting TRBD2. The clonotype was recovered from a woman in her 30s in good health and CMV-seropositive. In nucleotide form, the sequence is TGTTCCAGCAGCTTAGCGCGAAGCGGGAGGGCCATGGAGACCCAGTACTTC. Its protein is CSSSLARSGRAMETQYF.